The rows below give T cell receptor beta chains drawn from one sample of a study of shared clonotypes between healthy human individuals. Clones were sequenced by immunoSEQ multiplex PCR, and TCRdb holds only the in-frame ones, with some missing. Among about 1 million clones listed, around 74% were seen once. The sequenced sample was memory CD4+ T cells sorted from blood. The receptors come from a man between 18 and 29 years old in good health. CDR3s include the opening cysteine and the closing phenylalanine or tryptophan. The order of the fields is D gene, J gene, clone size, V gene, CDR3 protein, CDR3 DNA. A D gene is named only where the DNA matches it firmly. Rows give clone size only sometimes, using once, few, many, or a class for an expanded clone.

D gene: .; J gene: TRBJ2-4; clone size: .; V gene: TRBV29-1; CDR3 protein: CSVGLAGVAKNIQYF; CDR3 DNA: TGCAGCGTTGGATTAGCAGGGGTAGCCAAAAACATTCAGTACTTC
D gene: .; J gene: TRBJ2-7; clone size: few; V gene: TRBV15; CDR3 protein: CATSRGRLLMYEQYF; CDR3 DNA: TGTGCCACCAGCAGAGGTAGGCTTTTGATGTACGAGCAGTACTTC
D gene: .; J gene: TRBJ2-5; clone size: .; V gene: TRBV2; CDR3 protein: CASSPPGYGETQYF; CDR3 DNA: TGTGCCAGCAGCCCCCCGGGCTATGGAGAGACCCAGTACTTC
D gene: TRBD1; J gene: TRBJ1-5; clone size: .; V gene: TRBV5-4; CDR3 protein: CASSTRQGHSNQPQHF; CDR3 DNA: TGTGCCAGCAGCACTCGACAGGGACATAGCAATCAGCCCCAGCATTTT
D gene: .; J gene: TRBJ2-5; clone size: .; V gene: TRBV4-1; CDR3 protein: CASSPPGLQGTQYF; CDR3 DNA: TGCGCCAGCAGCCCCCCGGGCCTACAAGGGACCCAGTACTTC
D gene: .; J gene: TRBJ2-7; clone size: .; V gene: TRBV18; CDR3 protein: CASSPSMSSYEQYF; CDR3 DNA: TGTGCCAGCTCACCCAGCATGTCGTCCTACGAGCAGTACTTC
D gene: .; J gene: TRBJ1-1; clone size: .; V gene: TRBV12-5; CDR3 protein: CASGLVLGHSRRYINTEAFF; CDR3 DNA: TGTGCTAGTGGTTTGGTACTGGGGCATTCCCGCCGCTATATAAACACTGAAGCTTTCTTT
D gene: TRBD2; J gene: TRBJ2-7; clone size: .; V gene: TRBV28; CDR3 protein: CASRPGTSAHEQYF; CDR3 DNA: TGTGCCAGCAGGCCCGGGACTAGCGCCCACGAGCAGTACTTC
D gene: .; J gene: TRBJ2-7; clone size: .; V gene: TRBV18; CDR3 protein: CASSPPGLSSYEQYF; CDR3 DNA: TGTGCCAGCTCACCCCCCGGACTTAGCTCCTACGAGCAGTACTTC
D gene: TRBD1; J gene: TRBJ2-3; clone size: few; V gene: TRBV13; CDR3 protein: CASSSGQVRTDTQYF; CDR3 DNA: TGTGCCAGCAGCTCGGGACAGGTCCGCACAGATACGCAGTATTTT
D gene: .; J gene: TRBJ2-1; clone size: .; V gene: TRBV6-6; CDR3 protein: CASSYGREDEQFF; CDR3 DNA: TGTGCCAGCAGTTACGGCAGGGAGGATGAGCAGTTCTTC
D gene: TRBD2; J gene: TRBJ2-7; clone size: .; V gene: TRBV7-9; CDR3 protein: CASSLKREGPYEQYF; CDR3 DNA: TGTGCCAGCAGCTTAAAGCGGGAGGGCCCCTACGAGCAGTACTTC
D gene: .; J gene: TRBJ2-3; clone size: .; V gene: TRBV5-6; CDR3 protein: CASSFGGTDTQYF; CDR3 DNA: TGTGCCAGCAGCTTTGGGGGCACAGATACGCAGTATTTT
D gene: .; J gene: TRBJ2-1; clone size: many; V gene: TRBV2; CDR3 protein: CASSDRVGEQFF; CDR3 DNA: TGTGCCAGCAGTGACAGGGTGGGGGAGCAGTTCTTC
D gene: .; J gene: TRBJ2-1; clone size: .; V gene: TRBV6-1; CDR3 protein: CASSVMDSYNEQFF; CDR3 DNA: TGTGCCAGCAGTGTCATGGACAGTTACAATGAGCAGTTCTTC
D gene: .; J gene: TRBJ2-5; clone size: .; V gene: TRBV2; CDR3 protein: CASSGGAGARETQYF; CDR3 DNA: TGTGCCAGCAGTGGAGGGGCTGGAGCTAGGGAGACCCAGTACTTC
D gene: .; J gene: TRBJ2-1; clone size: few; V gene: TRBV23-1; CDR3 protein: CASSTPSGGPSYNEQFF; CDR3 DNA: TGCGCCAGCAGTACCCCCTCAGGCGGGCCCTCCTACAATGAGCAGTTCTTC
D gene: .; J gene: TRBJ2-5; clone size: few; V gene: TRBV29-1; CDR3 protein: CSVRTGETQYF; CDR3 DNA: TGCAGCGTTAGGACGGGGGAGACCCAGTACTTC
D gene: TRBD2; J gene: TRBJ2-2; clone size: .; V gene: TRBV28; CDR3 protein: CASSPPSGAGELFF; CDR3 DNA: TGTGCCAGCAGTCCACCAAGCGGGGCCGGGGAGCTGTTTTTT
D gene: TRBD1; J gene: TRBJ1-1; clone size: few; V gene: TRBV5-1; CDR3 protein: CASGRGQEISNTEAFF; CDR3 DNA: TGCGCCAGCGGGCGGGGACAGGAGATATCGAACACTGAAGCTTTCTTT
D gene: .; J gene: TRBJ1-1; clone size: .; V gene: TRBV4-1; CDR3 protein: CASSQSGADTEAFF; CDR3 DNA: TGCGCCAGCAGCCAGAGCGGAGCCGACACTGAAGCTTTCTTT
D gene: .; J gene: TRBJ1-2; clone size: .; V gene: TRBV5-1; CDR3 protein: CASSVGMPANYGYTF; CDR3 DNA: TGCGCCAGCAGCGTGGGGATGCCCGCTAACTATGGCTACACCTTC
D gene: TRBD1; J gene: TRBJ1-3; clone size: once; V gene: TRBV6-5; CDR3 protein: CASSLTGGTGNTIYF; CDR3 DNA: TGTGCCAGCAGTTTAACAGGGGGCACTGGAAACACCATATATTTT
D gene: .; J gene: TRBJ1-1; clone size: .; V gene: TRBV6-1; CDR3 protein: CASSQMNTEAFF; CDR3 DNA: TGTGCCAGCAGCCAGATGAACACTGAAGCTTTCTTT
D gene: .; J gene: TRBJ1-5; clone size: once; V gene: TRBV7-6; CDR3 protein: CASSLVGGGQPQHF; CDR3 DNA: TGTGCCAGCAGCTTAGTGGGAGGGGGTCAGCCCCAGCATTTT
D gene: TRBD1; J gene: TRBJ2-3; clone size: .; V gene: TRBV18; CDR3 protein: CASSQGAGTDTQYF; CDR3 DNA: TGTGCCAGCTCACAGGGGGCCGGCACAGATACGCAGTATTTT
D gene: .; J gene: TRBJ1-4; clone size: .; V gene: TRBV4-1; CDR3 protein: CASSQSLGQQWKKLFF; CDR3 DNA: TGCGCCAGCAGCCAATCCCTGGGACAACAGTGGAAAAAACTGTTTTTT
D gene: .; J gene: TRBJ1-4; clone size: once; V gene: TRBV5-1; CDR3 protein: CASSGASGRDEKLFF; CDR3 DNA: TGCGCCAGCTCCGGTGCTTCCGGGCGGGATGAAAAACTGTTTTTT
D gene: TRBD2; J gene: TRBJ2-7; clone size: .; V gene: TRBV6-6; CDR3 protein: CASSYSGGRAYEQYF; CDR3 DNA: TGTGCCAGCAGTTACTCGGGCGGGAGGGCCTACGAGCAGTACTTC
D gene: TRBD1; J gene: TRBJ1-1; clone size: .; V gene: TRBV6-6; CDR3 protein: CASTTQGTTEAFF; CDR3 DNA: TGTGCCAGCACCACACAGGGGACCACTGAAGCTTTCTTT
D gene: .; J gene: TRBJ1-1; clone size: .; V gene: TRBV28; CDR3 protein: CASKLKGLEAFF; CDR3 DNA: TGTGCCAGCAAACTCAAGGGACTTGAAGCTTTCTTT
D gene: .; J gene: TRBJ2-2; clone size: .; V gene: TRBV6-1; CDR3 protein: CASSERQVLGGELFF; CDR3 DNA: TGTGCCAGCAGTGAACGGCAGGTTTTGGGCGGGGAGCTGTTTTTT
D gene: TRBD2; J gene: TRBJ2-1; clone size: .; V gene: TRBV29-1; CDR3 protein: CSVDRLAGGSNEQFF; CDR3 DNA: TGCAGCGTTGATAGACTAGCGGGAGGTTCCAATGAGCAGTTCTTC
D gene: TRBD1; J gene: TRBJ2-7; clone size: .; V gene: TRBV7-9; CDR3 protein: CASSFGGQGANEQYF; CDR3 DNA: TGTGCCAGCAGCTTCGGGGGACAGGGGGCGAACGAGCAGTACTTC
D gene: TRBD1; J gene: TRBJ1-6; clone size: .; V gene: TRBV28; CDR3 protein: CASRGTGTSPLHF; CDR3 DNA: TGTGCCAGCAGAGGGACAGGGACTTCACCCCTCCACTTT
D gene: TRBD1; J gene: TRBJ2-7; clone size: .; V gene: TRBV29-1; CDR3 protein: CSVRQGISSYEQYF; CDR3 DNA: TGCAGCGTCCGACAGGGGATCAGCTCCTACGAGCAGTACTTC
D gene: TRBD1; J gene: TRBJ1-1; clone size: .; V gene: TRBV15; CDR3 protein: CATSRDGQGGTEAFF; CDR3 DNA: TGTGCCACCAGCAGAGACGGACAGGGGGGGACTGAAGCTTTCTTT
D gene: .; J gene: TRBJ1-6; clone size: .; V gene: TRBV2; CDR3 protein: CASNQYRDGPNSPLHF; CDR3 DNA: TGTGCCAGCAATCAATACAGGGACGGCCCCAATTCACCCCTCCACTTT
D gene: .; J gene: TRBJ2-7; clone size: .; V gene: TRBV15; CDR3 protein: CATSRDRVPSQATALGQYF; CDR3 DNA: TGTGCCACCAGCAGAGATCGGGTCCCCTCACAGGCCACCGCTTTAGGGCAGTACTTC